A selection of T cell receptor beta chains follows, all from one sample in a study of shared clonotypes between healthy human individuals. The assay was immunoSEQ multiplex PCR, and TCRdb's table has in-frame clones only and misses some. The repertoire has about 2 million clones, less than 95% of them found once; the top ten carry more than 0.9%. The sample comprised naive CD8+ T cells sorted from blood. These receptors all stem from a man between 18 and 35 years old in good health. Both conserved end residues are part of each CDR3. Expanded clones are given a class, and other clones once, few, many or no size at all.

V	size	J	CDR3
TRBV19	-	TRBJ2-1	CASSTYVSYNEQFF
TRBV6-6	-	TRBJ2-3	CASSYVGPSTDTQYF
TRBV4-1	-	TRBJ1-6	CASSQDGGAYSPLHF
TRBV7-2	-	TRBJ2-5	CASSFNDWGETQYF
TRBV4-3	-	TRBJ1-2	CASSHGVVSRTGYTF
TRBV2	-	TRBJ1-3	CASNEGRKDHSGNTIYF
TRBV5-1	-	TRBJ2-5	CASSPRGGPLQETQYF
TRBV5-6	once	TRBJ2-4	CASSQTEPAKNIQYF
TRBV30	-	TRBJ2-7	CAWRGGGSPYEQYF
TRBV9	few	TRBJ1-3	CASSVEGWENTIYF
TRBV5-1	-	TRBJ2-1	CASSWPDRGSYNEQFF
TRBV7-9	few	TRBJ1-6	CASSPISGASPLHF
TRBV4-1	-	TRBJ1-5	CASSQVFGNQPQHF
TRBV9	-	TRBJ1-2	CASSPPGPGYTF
TRBV9	once	TRBJ2-1	CASSVDDSPGDEQFF
TRBV7-9	-	TRBJ2-2	CASILQGAADTGELFF
TRBV5-6	-	TRBJ1-1	CASSLGVGPEAFF
TRBV11-2	-	TRBJ2-3	CASSLPTSGYTDTQYF
TRBV30	-	TRBJ2-1	CASSEGPGYNEQFF
TRBV5-1	-	TRBJ2-7	CASSLSPSYEQYF
TRBV7-2	-	TRBJ2-1	CASSLRRSYNEQFF
TRBV7-9	-	TRBJ2-7	CASSPLATAYEQYF
TRBV29-1	-	TRBJ1-4	CSALGGTNEKLFF
TRBV7-9	-	TRBJ2-7	CASSLDYSYEQYF
TRBV5-1	-	TRBJ1-2	CASSLVDSPYGYTF
TRBV4-3	-	TRBJ2-7	CASSPGRLSYEQYF
TRBV15	-	TRBJ2-3	CATSSWTDTQYF
TRBV19	-	TRBJ2-7	CASSYQKSYEQYF
TRBV14	-	TRBJ2-6	CASSQAGVAGANVLTF
TRBV7-9	few	TRBJ1-1	CASSLAFVNEAFF
TRBV7-9	-	TRBJ1-1	CASSYTEAFF
TRBV27	-	TRBJ2-3	CASSLGATDTQYF
TRBV4-3	-	TRBJ2-1	CASSPNWNEQFF
TRBV5-1	few	TRBJ1-2	CASRAGPANYGYTF
TRBV4-3	-	TRBJ2-7	CASSQDYLAGVSYEQYF
TRBV5-1	-	TRBJ2-7	CASSYGTPNEQYF
TRBV28	-	TRBJ2-5	CASSLGASGKETQYF
TRBV6-1	-	TRBJ1-1	CASRANIRGTEAFF
TRBV28	-	TRBJ2-7	CASSPRSPYEQYF
TRBV4-3	-	TRBJ2-5	CASSQDWGETQYF
TRBV20-1	-	TRBJ2-1	CSARWGEQFF
TRBV28	-	TRBJ2-5	CASSPQNQETQYF
TRBV9	-	TRBJ2-3	CASSASDTQYF
TRBV5-1	-	TRBJ2-7	CASSLVVRDRDHEQYF
TRBV19	-	TRBJ2-7	CASSLQGTSYEQYF
TRBV4-3	-	TRBJ2-3	CASSQDGIAGEEDTQYF
TRBV19	-	TRBJ1-6	CASSLAETYNSPLHF
TRBV4-1	once	TRBJ2-7	CASSQDKTGGLHEQYF
TRBV7-9	-	TRBJ2-2	CASSLEGGVTGELFF
TRBV25-1	-	TRBJ2-1	CASGRGTEQFF